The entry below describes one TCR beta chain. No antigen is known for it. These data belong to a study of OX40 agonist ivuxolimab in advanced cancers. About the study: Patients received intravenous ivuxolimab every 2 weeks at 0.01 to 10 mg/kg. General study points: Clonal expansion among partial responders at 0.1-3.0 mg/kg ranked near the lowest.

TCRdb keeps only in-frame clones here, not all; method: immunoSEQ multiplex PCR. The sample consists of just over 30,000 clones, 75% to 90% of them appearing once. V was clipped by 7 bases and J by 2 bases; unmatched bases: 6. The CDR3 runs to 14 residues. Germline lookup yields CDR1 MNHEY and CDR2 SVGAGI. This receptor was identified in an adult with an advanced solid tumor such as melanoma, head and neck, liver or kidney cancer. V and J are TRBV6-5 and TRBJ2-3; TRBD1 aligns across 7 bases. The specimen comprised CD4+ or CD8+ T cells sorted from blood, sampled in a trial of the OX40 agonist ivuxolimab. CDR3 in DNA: TGTGCCAGCACCCCCGACAGGGCCACAGATACGCAGTATTTT. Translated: CASTPDRATDTQYF.